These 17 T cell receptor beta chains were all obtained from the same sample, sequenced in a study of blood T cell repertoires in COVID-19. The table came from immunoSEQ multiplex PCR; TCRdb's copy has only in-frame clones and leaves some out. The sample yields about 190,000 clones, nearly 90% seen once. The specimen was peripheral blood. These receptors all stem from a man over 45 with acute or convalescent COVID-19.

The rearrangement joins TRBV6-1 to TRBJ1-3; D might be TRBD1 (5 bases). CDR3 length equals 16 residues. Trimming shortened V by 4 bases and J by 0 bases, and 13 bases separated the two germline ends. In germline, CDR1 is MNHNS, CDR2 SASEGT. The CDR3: CASSGGRESSGNTIYF. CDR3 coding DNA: TGTGCCAGCAGTGGTGGCAGGGAAAGCTCTGGAAACACCATATATTTT.

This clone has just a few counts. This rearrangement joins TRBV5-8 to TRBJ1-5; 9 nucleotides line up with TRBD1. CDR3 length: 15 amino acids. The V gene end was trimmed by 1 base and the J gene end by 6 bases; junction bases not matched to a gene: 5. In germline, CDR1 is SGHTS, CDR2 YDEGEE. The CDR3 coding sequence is TGTGCCAGCAGCTTGATGACAGGGGGAGTTCAGCCCCAGCATTTT. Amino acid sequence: CASSLMTGGVQPQHF.

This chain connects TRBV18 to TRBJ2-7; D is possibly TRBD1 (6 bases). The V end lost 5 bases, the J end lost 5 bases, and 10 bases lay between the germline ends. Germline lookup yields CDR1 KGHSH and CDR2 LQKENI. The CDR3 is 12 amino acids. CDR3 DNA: TGTGCCAGCTCAGTAAAGGGGGACGAGCAGTACGTC. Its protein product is CASSVKGDEQYV.

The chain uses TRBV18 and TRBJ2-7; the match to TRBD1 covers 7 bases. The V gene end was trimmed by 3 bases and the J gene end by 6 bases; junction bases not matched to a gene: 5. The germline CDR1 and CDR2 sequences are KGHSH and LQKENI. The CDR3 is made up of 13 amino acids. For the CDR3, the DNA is TGTGCCAGCTCACCTACACAGGGGCGCGAGCAGTACTTC. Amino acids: CASSPTQGREQYF. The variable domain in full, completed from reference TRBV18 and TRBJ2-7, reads NAGVMQNPRHLVRRRGQEARLRCSPMKGHSHVYWYRQLPEEGLKFMVYLQKENIIDESGMPKERFSAEFPKEGPSILRIQQVVRGDSAAYFCASSPTQGREQYFGPGTRLTVT.

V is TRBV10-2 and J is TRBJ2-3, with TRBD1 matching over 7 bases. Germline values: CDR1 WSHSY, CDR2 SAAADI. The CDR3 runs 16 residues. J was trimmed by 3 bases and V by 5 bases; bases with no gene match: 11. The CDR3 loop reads CASSPGQAQGTDTQYF. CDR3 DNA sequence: TGCGCCAGCAGTCCCGGACAGGCCCAGGGAACAGATACGCAGTATTTT.

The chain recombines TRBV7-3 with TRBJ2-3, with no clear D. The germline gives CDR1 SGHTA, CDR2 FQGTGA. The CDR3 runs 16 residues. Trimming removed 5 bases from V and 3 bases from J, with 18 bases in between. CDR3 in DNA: TGTGCCAGCAGCCGAGGTCAAACAAAGAGTACAGATACGCAGTATTTT. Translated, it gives CASSRGQTKSTDTQYF.

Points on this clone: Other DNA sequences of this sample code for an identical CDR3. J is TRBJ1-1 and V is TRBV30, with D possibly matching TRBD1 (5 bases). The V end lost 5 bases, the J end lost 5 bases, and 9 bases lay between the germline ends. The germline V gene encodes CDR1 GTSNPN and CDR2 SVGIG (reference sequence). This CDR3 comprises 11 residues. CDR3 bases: TGTGCCTGGGCCCGGGGGACTGAAGCTTTCTTT. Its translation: CAWARGTEAFF.

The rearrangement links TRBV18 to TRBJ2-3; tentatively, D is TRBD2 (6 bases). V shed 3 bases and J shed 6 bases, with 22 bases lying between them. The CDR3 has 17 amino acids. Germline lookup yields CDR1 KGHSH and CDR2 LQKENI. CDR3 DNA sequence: TGTGCCAGCTCACCTCCAGCTAGCGACCTAAGAGGGGATACGCAGTATTTT. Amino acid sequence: CASSPPASDLRGDTQYF.

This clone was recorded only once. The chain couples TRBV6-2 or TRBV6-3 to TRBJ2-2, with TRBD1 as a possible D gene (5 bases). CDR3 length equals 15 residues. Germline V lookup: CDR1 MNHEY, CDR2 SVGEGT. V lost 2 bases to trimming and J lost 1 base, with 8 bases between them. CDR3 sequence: CASSYQDRNTGELFF. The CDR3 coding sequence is TGTGCCAGCAGTTACCAAGACAGGAACACCGGGGAGCTGTTTTTT.

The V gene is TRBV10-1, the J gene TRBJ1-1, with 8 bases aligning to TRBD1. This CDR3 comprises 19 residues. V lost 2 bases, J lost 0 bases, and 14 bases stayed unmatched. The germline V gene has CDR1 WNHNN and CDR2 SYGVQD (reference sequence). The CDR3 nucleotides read TGCGCCAGCAGTGAGGAGGGGGGTTGGGACAGGTCCATGAACACTGAAGCTTTCTTT. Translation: CASSEEGGWDRSMNTEAFF.

Written as DNA, the CDR3 is TGTGCCAGTACCGAGGGTTACTCTGGAAACACCATATATTTT. As protein: CASTEGYSGNTIYF. The V and J genes are TRBV19 and TRBJ1-3; D is uncertain. The V end was cut by 7 bases, the J end by 0 bases, with 10 bases between. Looked up from germline, CDR1 is LNHDA and CDR2 is SQIVND (reference sequence). This CDR3 is built from 14 residues. The complete variable domain, with remaining parts taken from reference TRBV19 and TRBJ1-3, reads DGGITQSPKYLFRKEGQNVTLSCEQNLNHDAMYWYRQDPGQGLRLIYYSQIVNDFQKGDIAEGYSVSREKKESFPLTVTSAQKNPTAFYLCASTEGYSGNTIYFGEGSWLTVV.

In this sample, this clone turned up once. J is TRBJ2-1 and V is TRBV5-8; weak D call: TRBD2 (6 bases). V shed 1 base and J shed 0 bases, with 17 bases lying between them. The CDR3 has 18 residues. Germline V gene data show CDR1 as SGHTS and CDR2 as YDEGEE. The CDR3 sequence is CASSLFRGTHSSYNEQFF. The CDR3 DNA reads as TGTGCCAGCAGCTTGTTTCGGGGGACGCACAGCTCCTACAATGAGCAGTTCTTC.

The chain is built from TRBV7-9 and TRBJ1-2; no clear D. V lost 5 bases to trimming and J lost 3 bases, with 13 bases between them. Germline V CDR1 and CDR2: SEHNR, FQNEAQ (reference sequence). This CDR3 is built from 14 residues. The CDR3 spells CASSLPREDYGYTF. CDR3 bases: TGTGCCAGCAGCCTTCCGAGGGAGGACTATGGCTACACCTTC.

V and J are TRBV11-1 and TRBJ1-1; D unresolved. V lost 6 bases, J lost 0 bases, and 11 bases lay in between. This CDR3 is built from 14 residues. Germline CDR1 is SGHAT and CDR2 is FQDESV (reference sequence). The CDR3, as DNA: TGTGCCAGCAGGACCGGAGGGATGAACACTGAAGCTTTCTTT. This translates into CASRTGGMNTEAFF.

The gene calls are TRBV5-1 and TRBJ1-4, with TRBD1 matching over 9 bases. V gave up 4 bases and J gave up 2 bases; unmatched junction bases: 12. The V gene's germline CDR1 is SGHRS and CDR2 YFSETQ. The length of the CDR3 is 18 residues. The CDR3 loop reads CASSAGQGTSLTNEKLFF. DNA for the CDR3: TGCGCCAGCAGCGCGGGACAGGGCACTTCCCTCACTAATGAAAAACTGTTTTTT.

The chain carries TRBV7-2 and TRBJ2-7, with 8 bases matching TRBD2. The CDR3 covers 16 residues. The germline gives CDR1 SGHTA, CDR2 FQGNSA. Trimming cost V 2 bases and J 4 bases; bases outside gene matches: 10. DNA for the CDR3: TGTGCCAGCAGCTTAACTAGCGGAGGGGGGTTTTACGAGCAGTACTTC. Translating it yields CASSLTSGGGFYEQYF.

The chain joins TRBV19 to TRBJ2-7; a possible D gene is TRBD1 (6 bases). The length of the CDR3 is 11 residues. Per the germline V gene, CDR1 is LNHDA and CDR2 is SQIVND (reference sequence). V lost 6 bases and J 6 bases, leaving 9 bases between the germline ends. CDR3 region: CASRGGSEQYV. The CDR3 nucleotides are TGTGCCAGTAGAGGGGGATCCGAGCAGTACGTC.